This T cell receptor (beta chain) comes out of a study of T cells in Graves' hyperthyroidism and ophthalmopathy. The investigators amplified TCR beta CDR3 regions from RNA transcripts. With the HTBI primer set, the TCR CDR3 went through a first round of RT-PCR. TCRdb independently ran MiXCR on the multiplex PCR reads; one entry per CDR3 protein. The sample has nearly 600,000 distinct CDR3 sequences; 14% are singletons. Germline CDR1 MNHNS, CDR2 SASEGT. The V end was cut by 4 bases, the J end by 0 bases, with 15 bases between. This CDR3 spans 16 amino acids. This clonotype was counted between two and nine times.

Specimen: blood. The source of this sequence is a woman between 18 and 29 years old with Graves' ophthalmopathy. This rearrangement joins TRBV6-1 to TRBJ1-2; maybe TRBD1 (6 bases). CDR3 coding DNA: TGTGCCAGCAGTGGCGCCAGGGACACTCCTAACTATGGCTACACCTTC. The encoded protein is CASSGARDTPNYGYTF.